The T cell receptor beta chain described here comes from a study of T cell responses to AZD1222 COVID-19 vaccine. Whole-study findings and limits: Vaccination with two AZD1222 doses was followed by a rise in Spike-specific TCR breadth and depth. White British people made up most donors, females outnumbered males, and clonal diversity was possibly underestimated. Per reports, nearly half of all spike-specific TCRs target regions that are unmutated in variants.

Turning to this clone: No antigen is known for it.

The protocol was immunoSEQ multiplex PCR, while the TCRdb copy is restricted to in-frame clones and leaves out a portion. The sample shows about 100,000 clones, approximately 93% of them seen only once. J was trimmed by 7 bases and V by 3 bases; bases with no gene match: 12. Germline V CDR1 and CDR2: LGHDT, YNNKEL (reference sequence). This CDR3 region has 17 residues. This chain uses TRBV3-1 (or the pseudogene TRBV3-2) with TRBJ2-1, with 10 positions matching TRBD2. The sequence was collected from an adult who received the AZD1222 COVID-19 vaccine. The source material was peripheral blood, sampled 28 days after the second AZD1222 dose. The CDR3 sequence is CASSQILTSGLGNEQFF. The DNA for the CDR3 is TGTGCCAGCAGCCAGATTCTGACTAGCGGGCTTGGGAATGAGCAGTTCTTC.